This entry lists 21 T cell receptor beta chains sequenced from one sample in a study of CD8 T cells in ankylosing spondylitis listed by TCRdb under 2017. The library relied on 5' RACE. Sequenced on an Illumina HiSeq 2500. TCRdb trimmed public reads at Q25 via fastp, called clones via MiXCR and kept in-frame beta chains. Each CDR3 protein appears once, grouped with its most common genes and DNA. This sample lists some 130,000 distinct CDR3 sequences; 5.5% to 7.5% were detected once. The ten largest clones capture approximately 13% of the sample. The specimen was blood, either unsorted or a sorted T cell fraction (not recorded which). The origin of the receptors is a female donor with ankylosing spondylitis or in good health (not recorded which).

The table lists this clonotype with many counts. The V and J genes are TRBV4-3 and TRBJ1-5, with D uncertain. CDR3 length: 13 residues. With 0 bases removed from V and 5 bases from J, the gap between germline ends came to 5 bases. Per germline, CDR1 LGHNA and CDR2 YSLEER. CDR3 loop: CASSQDLDQPQHF. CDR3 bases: TGCGCCAGCAGCCAAGATCTAGATCAGCCCCAGCATTTT.

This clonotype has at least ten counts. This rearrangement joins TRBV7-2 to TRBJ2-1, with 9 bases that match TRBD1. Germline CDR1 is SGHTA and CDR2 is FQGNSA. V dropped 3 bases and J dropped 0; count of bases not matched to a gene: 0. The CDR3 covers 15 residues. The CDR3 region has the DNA TGTGCCAGCAGCTTGGACAGGGGCTCCTACAATGAGCAGTTCTTC. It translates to CASSLDRGSYNEQFF.

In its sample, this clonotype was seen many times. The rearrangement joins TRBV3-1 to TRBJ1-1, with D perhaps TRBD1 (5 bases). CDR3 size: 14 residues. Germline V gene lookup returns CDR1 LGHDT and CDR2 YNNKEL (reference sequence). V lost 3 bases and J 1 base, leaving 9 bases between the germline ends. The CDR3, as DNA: TGTGCCAGCAGCCAGCTGGGGCCGAACACTGAAGCTTTCTTT. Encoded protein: CASSQLGPNTEAFF.

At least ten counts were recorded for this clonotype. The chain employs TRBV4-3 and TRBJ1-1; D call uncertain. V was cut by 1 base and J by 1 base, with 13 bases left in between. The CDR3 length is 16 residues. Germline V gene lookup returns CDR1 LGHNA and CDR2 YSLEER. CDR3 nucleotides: TGCGCCAGCAGCCAAGTTTTCAGACACCAGAACACTGAAGCTTTCTTT. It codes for CASSQVFRHQNTEAFF.

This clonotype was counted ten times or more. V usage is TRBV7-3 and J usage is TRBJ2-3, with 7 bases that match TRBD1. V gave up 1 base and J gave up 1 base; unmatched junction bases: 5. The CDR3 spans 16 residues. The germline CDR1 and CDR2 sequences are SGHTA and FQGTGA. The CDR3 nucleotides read TGTGCCAGCAGCTTAAACCCAGGACAGGGCACAGATACGCAGTATTTT. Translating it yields CASSLNPGQGTDTQYF. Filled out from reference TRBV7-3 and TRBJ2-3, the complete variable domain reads GAGVSQTPSNKVTEKGKYVELRCDPISGHTALYWYRQSLGQGPEFLIYFQGTGAADDSGLPNDRFFAVRPEGSVSTLKIQRTERGDSAVYLCASSLNPGQGTDTQYFGPGTRLTVL.

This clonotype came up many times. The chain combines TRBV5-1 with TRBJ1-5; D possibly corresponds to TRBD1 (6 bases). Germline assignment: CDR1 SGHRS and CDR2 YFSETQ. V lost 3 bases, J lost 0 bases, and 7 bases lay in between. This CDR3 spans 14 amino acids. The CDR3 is CASSSQGSNQPQHF. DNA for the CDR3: TGCGCCAGCAGCTCACAGGGTAGCAATCAGCCCCAGCATTTT.

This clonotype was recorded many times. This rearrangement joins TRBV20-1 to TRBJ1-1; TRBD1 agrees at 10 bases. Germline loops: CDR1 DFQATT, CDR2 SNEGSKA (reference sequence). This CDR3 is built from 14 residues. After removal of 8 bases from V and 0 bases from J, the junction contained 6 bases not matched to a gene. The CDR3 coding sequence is TGCAGTACGGGACAGGGGTTCGTGAACACTGAAGCTTTCTTT. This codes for CSTGQGFVNTEAFF.

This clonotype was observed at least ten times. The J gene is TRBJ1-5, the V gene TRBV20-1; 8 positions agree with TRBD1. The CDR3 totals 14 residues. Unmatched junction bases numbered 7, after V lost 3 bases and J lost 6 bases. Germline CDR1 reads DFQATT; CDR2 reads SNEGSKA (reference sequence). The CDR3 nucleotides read TGCAGTGCTAGGGGCCCGACAGGGGTTCAGCCCCAGCATTTT. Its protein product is CSARGPTGVQPQHF.

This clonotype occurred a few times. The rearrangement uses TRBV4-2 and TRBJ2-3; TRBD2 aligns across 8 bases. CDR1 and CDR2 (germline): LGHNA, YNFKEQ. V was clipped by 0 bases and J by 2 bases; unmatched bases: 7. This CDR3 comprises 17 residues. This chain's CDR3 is CASSQDIQRGNTDTQYF. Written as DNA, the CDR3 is TGTGCCAGCAGCCAAGATATCCAGCGGGGGAACACAGATACGCAGTATTTT.

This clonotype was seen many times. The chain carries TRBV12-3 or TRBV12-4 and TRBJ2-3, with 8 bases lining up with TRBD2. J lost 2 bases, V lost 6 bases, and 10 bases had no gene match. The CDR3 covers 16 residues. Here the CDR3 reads CASSSSTSGHTDTQYF. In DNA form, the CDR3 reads TGTGCCAGCAGCTCAAGTACTAGCGGTCACACAGATACGCAGTATTTT.

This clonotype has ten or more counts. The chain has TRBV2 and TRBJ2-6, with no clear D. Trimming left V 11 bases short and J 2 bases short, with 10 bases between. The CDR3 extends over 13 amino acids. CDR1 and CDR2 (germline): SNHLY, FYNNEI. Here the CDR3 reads CAGSRPGANVLTF. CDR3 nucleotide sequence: TGTGCCGGCTCCCGCCCTGGGGCCAACGTCCTGACTTTC.

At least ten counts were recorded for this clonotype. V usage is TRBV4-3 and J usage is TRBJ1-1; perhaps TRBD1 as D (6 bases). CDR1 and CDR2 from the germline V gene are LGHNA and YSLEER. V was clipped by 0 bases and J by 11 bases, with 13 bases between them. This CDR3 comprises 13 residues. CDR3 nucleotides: TGCGCCAGCAGCCAAGATAGGAGGGGGGGGGCTTTCTTT. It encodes CASSQDRRGGAFF.

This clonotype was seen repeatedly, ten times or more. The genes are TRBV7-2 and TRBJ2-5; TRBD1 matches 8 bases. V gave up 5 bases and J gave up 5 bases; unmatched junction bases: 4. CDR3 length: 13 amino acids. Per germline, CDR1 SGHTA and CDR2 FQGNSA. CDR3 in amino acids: CASSQGAGETQYF. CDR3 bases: TGTGCCAGCAGCCAGGGGGCTGGGGAGACCCAGTACTTC.

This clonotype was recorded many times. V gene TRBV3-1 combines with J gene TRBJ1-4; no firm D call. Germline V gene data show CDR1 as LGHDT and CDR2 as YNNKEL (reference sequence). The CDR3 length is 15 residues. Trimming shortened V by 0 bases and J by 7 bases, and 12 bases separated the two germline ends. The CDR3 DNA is TGTGCCAGCAGCCAAGAAGGACGGAGAGGTGAAAAACTGTTTTTT. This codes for CASSQEGRRGEKLFF.

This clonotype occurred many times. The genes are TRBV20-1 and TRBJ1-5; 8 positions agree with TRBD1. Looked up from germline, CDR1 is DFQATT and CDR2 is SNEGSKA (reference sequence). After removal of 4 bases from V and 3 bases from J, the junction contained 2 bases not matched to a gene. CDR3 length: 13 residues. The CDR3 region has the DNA TGCAGTGCTAAACAGGGGGACAATCAGCCCCAGCATTTT. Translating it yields CSAKQGDNQPQHF.

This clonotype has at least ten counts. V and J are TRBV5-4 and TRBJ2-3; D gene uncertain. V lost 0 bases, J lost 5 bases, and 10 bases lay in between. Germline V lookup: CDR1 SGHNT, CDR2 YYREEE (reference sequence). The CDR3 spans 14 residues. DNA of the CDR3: TGTGCCAGCAGCTTGGCCGACGGCTTAGATACGCAGTATTTT. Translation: CASSLADGLDTQYF.

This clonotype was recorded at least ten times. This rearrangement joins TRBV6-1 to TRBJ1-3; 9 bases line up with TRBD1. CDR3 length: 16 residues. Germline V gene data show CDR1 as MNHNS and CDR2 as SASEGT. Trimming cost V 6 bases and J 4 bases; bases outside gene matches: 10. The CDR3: CASRLGQGGMGNTIYF. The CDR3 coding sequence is TGTGCCAGCAGATTGGGACAGGGAGGCATGGGAAACACCATATATTTT.

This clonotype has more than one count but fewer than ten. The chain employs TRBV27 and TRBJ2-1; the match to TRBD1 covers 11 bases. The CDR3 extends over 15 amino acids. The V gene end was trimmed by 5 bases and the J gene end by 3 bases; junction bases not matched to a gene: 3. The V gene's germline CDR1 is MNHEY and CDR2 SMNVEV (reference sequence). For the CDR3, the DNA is TGTGCCAGCAGTCAAGGGACAGGGGGCTACAATGAGCAGTTCTTC. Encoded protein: CASSQGTGGYNEQFF.

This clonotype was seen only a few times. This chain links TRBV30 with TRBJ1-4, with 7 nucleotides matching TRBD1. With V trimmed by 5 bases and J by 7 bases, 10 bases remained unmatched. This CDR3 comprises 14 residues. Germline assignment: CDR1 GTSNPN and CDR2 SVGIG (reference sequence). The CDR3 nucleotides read TGTGCCTGGGGCCCGGGACAGATTTCTGAAAAACTGTTTTTT. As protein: CAWGPGQISEKLFF.

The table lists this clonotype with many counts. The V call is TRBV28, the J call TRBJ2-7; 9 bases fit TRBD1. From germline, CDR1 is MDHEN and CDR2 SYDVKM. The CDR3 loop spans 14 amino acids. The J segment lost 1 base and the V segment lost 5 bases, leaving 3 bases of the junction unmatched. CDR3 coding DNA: TGTGCCAGCAGTCCCGGGACAGGGTCCTACGAGCAGTACTTC. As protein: CASSPGTGSYEQYF.

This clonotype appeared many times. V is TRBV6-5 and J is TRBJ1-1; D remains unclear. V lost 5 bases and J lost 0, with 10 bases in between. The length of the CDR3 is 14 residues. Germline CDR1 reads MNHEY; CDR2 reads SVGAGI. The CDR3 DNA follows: TGTGCCAGCAGTACTGGACGGTTGAACACTGAAGCTTTCTTT. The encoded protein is CASSTGRLNTEAFF.